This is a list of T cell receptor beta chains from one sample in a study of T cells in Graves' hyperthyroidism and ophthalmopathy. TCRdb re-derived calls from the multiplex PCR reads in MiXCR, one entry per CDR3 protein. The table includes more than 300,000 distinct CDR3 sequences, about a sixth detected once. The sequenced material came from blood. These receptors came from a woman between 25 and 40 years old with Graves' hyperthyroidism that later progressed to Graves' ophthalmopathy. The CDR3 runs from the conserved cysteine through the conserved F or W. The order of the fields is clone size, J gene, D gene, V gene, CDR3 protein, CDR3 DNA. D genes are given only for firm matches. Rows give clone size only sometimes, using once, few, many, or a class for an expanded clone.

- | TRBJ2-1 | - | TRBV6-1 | CASSDPSGQDGNEQFF | TGTGCCAGCAGTGACCCCTCTGGACAAGACGGCAATGAGCAGTTCTTC
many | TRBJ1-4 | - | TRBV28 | CASSYLDPPGEKLFF | TGTGCCAGCAGTTACTTAGACCCGCCGGGGGAAAAACTGTTTTTT
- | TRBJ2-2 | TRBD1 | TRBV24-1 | CATSDPGTGEAGELFF | TGTGCCACCAGTGACCCGGGGACAGGGGAGGCCGGGGAGCTGTTTTTT
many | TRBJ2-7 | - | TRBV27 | CASAGTDYEQYF | TGTGCCAGCGCCGGGACGGACTACGAGCAGTACTTC
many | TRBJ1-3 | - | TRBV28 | CASSLQAGISGNTIYF | TGTGCCAGCAGTTTACAAGCAGGGATCTCTGGAAACACCATATATTTT
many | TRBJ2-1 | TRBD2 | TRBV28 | CASSSRLAVPYNEQFF | TGTGCCAGCAGCTCCCGACTAGCGGTACCTTACAATGAGCAGTTCTTC
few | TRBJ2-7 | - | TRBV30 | CAWGSGYEQYF | TGTGCCTGGGGTTCAGGGTACGAGCAGTACTTC
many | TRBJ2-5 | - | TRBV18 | CASSLGVAETQYF | TGTGCCAGCTCCCTCGGGGTCGCAGAGACCCAGTACTTC
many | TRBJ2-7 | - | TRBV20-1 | CSARAGGTYEQYF | TGCAGTGCTAGAGCAGGGGGGACCTACGAGCAGTACTTC
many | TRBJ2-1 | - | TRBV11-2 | CASSRGWGGRSNEQFF | TGTGCCAGCAGCAGGGGGTGGGGGGGGCGATCCAATGAGCAGTTCTTC
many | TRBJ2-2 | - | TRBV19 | CAPPAGELFF | TGTGCTCCCCCGGCCGGGGAGCTGTTTTTT
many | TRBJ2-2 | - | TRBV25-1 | CASRTDITGELFF | TGTGCCAGCCGGACAGACATCACCGGGGAGCTGTTTTTT
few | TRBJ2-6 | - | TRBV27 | CASSSSYGGANVLTF | TGTGCCAGCAGTTCAAGCTATGGTGGGGCCAACGTCCTGACTTTC
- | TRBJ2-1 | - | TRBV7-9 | CASSSNHREQFF | TGTGCCAGCAGCTCTAACCACAGGGAGCAGTTCTTC
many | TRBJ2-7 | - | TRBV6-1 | CASFSAQLSEQYF | TGTGCCAGTTTTTCAGCGCAATTGTCCGAGCAGTACTTC
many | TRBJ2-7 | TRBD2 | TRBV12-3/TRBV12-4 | CASSRERGTYEQYF | TGTGCCAGCAGCCGCGAGCGGGGAACCTACGAGCAGTACTTC
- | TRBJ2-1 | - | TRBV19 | CASSIPFSGSYNEQFF | TGTGCCAGTAGTATCCCCTTTAGCGGATCCTACAATGAGCAGTTCTTC
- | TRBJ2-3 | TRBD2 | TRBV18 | CASSPFGLAGGSTDTQYF | TGTGCCAGCTCACCTTTCGGACTAGCGGGAGGCAGTACAGATACGCAGTATTTT
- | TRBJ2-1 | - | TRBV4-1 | CASSQESSYNEQFF | TGCGCCAGCAGCCAAGAATCCTCCTACAATGAGCAGTTCTTC
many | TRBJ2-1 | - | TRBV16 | CASSPSNEQFF | TGTGCCAGCAGCCCCTCCAATGAGCAGTTCTTC
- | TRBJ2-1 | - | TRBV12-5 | CASGPTTDGGPYNEQFF | TGTGCTAGTGGCCCTACGACCGACGGGGGCCCCTACAATGAGCAGTTCTTC
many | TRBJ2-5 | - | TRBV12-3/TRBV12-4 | CASSLRDSGTETQYF | TGTGCCAGCAGTCTCCGGGACTCAGGAACGGAGACCCAGTACTTC
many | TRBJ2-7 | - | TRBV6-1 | CASSDWDGTYEQYF | TGTGCCAGCAGTGATTGGGACGGGACCTACGAGCAGTACTTC
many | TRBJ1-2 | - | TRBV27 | CASSLLGNYGYTF | TGTGCCAGCAGTTTACTAGGGAACTATGGCTACACCTTC
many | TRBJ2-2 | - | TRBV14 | CASSQEGATSGELFF | TGTGCCAGCAGCCAAGAGGGAGCTACATCCGGGGAGCTGTTTTTT
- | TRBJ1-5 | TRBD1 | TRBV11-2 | CASNEARDRSYQPQHF | TGTGCCAGCAACGAGGCCCGGGACAGGTCCTATCAGCCCCAGCATTTT
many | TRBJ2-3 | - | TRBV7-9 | CASSLAGRADTQYF | TGTGCCAGCAGCTTAGCGGGGCGGGCAGATACGCAGTATTTT
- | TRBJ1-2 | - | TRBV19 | CASSIGGLYGYTF | TGTGCCAGTAGTATAGGCGGGTTGTATGGCTACACCTTC
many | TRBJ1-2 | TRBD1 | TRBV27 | CASSPGTGMSGYTF | TGTGCCAGCAGTCCTGGGACAGGGATGAGTGGCTACACCTTC
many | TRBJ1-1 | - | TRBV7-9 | CASSLALVGTEAFF | TGTGCCAGCAGCTTAGCGTTAGTCGGGACTGAAGCTTTCTTT
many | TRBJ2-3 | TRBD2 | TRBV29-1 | CSAVLAGDADTQYF | TGCAGCGCTGTGTTAGCGGGAGACGCAGATACGCAGTATTTT
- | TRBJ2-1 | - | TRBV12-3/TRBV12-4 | CASTPTNEQFF | TGTGCCAGCACCCCGACCAATGAGCAGTTCTTC
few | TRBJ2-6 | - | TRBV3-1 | CASSQGQGSGANVLTF | TGTGCCAGCAGCCAAGGTCAGGGGTCTGGGGCCAACGTCCTGACTTTC
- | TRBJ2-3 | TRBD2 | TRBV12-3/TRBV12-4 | CASRISGITDTQYF | TGTGCCAGCAGGATTAGCGGGATCACAGATACGCAGTATTTT